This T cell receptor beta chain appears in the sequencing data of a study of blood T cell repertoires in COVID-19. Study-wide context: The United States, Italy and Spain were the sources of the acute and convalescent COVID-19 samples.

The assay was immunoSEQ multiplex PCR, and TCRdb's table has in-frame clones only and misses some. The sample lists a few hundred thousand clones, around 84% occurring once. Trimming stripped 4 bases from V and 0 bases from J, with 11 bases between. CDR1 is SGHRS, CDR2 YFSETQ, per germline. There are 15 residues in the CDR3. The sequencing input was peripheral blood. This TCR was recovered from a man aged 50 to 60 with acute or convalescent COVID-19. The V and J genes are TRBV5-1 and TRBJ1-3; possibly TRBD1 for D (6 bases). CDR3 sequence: CASSGQPFSGNTIYF. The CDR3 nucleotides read TGCGCCAGCAGCGGACAGCCCTTCTCTGGAAACACCATATATTTT.